These 11 T cell receptor beta chains were sequenced from one sample in a study of cytomegalovirus exposure and HLA in healthy donors. Primers: 60 Vbeta forward and 13 Jbeta reverse. The data were produced by immunoSEQ multiplex PCR, yet TCRdb's version contains in-frame clones alone and is incomplete. The table lists 150,000 to 200,000 clones, roughly 75% of them singletons, with about 1.9% in the top ten. Sequencing was carried out using PBMCs. These receptors all come from a woman younger than 45 in good health and CMV-seronegative.

This sequence joins TRBV11-2 and TRBJ2-7; unclear D gene. This CDR3 has 13 amino acids. Germline lookup yields CDR1 SGHAT and CDR2 FQNNGV. Trimming cost V 3 bases and J 1 base, with 7 bases left between them. CDR3 sequence: CASSFQRSYEQYF. The CDR3 DNA reads TGTGCCAGCAGCTTCCAGCGTTCCTACGAGCAGTACTTC. Filled out from reference TRBV11-2 and TRBJ2-7, the complete variable domain reads EAGVAQSPRYKIIEKRQSVAFWCNPISGHATLYWYQQILGQGPKLLIQFQNNGVVDDSQLPKDRFSAERLKGVDSTLKIQPAKLEDSAVYLCASSFQRSYEQYFGPGTRLTVT.

V usage is TRBV7-9 and J usage is TRBJ1-4, with D possibly being TRBD1 (5 bases). The V gene lost 6 bases and the J gene lost 6 bases, with 14 bases spanning the gap. CDR1 is SEHNR and CDR2 is FQNEAQ in the germline V gene (reference sequence). There are 14 residues in the CDR3. The CDR3 spells CASSIQGWYEKLFF. In DNA form, the CDR3 reads TGTGCCAGCAGTATCCAGGGTTGGTATGAAAAACTGTTTTTT. Full variable domain (remainder filled in from reference TRBV7-9 and TRBJ1-4): DTGVSQNPRHKITKRGQNVTFRCDPISEHNRLYWYRQTLGQGPEFLTYFQNEAQLEKSRLLSDRFSAERPKGSFSTLEIQRTEQGDSAMYLCASSIQGWYEKLFFGSGTQLSVL.

The V call is TRBV23-1, the J call TRBJ2-3; 10 nucleotides match TRBD1. TRBV23-1 carries the ORF label, with uncertain function. The CDR3 runs 17 residues. The J segment lost 0 bases and the V segment lost 4 bases, leaving 7 bases of the junction unmatched. CDR3 loop: CASSLRDRGSSTDTQYF. The CDR3 region has the DNA TGCGCCAGCAGTCTCCGGGACAGGGGTTCTAGCACAGATACGCAGTATTTT.

This sequence joins TRBV5-1 and TRBJ1-2; D not certain. The CDR3 length is 14 residues. The germline V and J ends were trimmed by 4 bases and 0 bases, with 10 bases remaining between them. CDR1 and CDR2 (germline): SGHRS, YFSETQ. This CDR3 reads CASSPAGTNYGYTF. The CDR3 region has the DNA TGCGCCAGCAGCCCAGCGGGTACTAACTATGGCTACACCTTC.

V and J are TRBV30 and TRBJ2-5; perhaps TRBD2 as D (5 bases). The CDR3 spans 11 residues. Trimming pared 7 bases from V and 5 bases from J, leaving 11 bases between. Germline values: CDR1 GTSNPN, CDR2 SVGIG (reference sequence). The CDR3 spells CASNQRETQYF. Written as DNA, the CDR3 is TGTGCCTCCAACCAGCGGGAGACCCAGTACTTC.

The chain is built from TRBV5-4 and TRBJ2-2; TRBD2 matches 11 bases. The CDR3 spans 15 residues. The ends lost 0 bases at V and 8 bases at J; junction bases unmatched: 3. Germline lookup yields CDR1 SGHNT and CDR2 YYREEE (reference sequence). The CDR3 here is CASSLELAGVGELFF. CDR3 DNA: TGTGCCAGCAGCTTGGAACTAGCGGGGGTAGGGGAGCTGTTTTTT.

This clone has just a few counts. The V gene is TRBV28, the J gene TRBJ2-7; D uncertain. V dropped 2 bases and J dropped 3 bases, with 8 bases sitting between them. This CDR3 spans 13 amino acids. CDR1 is MDHEN and CDR2 is SYDVKM in the germline V gene. CDR3 in DNA: TGTGCCAGCAGTTTAGTACAATACTACGAGCAGTACTTC. Residues: CASSLVQYYEQYF.

The chain has TRBV21-1 and TRBJ1-4; the table names TRBD1, a call not compared with the DNA. TRBV21-1 is tagged as a pseudogene. This CDR3 region has 16 residues. The CDR3 coding sequence is TGTGCCAGCAGCAAGCCGTCAGGGGTGGAAAATGAAAAACTGTTTTTT. This sequence encodes CASSKPSGVENEKLFF.

V is TRBV7-8 and J is TRBJ2-7; 8 bases map to TRBD2. J gave up 2 bases and V 2 bases, and 5 bases lay outside the gene matches. This CDR3 spans 15 amino acids. Germline CDR1 reads SGHVS; CDR2 reads FQNEAQ. CDR3 amino acids: CASSLTAGETYEQYF. The CDR3 nucleotides read TGTGCCAGCAGCTTAACAGCGGGGGAGACCTACGAGCAGTACTTC.

This rearrangement joins TRBV19 to TRBJ1-1; D is undetermined. The ends were cut back, 5 bases at V and 1 base at J, with 8 bases in the middle. CDR1 and CDR2 from the germline V gene are LNHDA and SQIVND (reference sequence). This CDR3 contains 13 residues. The CDR3 coding sequence is TGTGCCAGTAGTTATACACCGAACACTGAAGCTTTCTTT. Residues: CASSYTPNTEAFF. The complete variable domain, with remaining parts taken from reference TRBV19 and TRBJ1-1, reads DGGITQSPKYLFRKEGQNVTLSCEQNLNHDAMYWYRQDPGQGLRLIYYSQIVNDFQKGDIAEGYSVSREKKESFPLTVTSAQKNPTAFYLCASSYTPNTEAFFGQGTRLTVV.

CDR3 amino acids: CAISESLRHRVRNSPLHF. The DNA for the CDR3 is TGTGCCATCAGTGAGTCGTTAAGGCACCGGGTGAGGAATTCACCCCTCCACTTT. The chain recombines TRBV10-3 with TRBJ1-6, with D hard to call. Germline CDR1 is ENHRY and CDR2 is SYGVKD. The ends were cut back, 0 bases at V and 7 bases at J, with 19 bases in the middle. CDR3 length: 18 residues.